This T cell receptor (beta chain) was profiled in a study of T cells in Graves' hyperthyroidism and ophthalmopathy. The CDR3 regions of TCR beta were amplified from RNA transcripts. The TCR CDR3 first-round RT-PCR relied on the HTBI primer set. TCRdb ran MiXCR on the multiplex PCR reads and lists one entry per CDR3 protein. The sample shows about 49,000 distinct CDR3 sequences, roughly 56% of them seen only once. For Graves' hyperthyroidism to be stable, ophthalmopathy could not progress within 18 months. Hyperthyroidism patients were newly diagnosed, had disease duration under 2 months, and were aged 18 to 65 years. Details on this clonotype: Its antigen is undetermined.

Study-wide results and limits: Ophthalmopathy was predicted by the model a median of about 6.7 months ahead of onset. Most clonotypes that expanded in the thyroid above 0.001 also showed up in blood.

The receptor was derived from a man between 18 and 35 years old with Graves' hyperthyroidism. The sample taken for sequencing was peripheral blood or thyroid tissue (not recorded which).

The CDR3 sequence is CASSQPVTSGGQETQYF. The CDR3 bases are TGTGCCAGCAGCCAGCCAGTGACTAGCGGGGGGCAAGAGACCCAGTACTTC. J is TRBJ2-5 and V is TRBV7-2, with TRBD2 identical over 13 bases. The trim removed 5 bases at V and 2 bases at J, leaving 8 bases unmatched. The CDR3 is 17 amino acids. Germline values: CDR1 SGHTA, CDR2 FQGNSA.